This passage covers 29 T cell receptor beta chains from one sample sequenced in a study of blood T cell repertoires in COVID-19. The method was immunoSEQ multiplex PCR; TCRdb's version includes in-frame clones alone and lacks a portion of them. The sample carries 170,000 or so clones, more than 75% recorded once. Sequenced: peripheral blood. The receptors stem from a woman between 18 and 30 years old who had recovered from COVID-19.

The chain recombines TRBV30 with TRBJ1-6, with D tentatively TRBD1 (6 bases). CDR3 size: 18 residues. Looked up from germline, CDR1 is GTSNPN and CDR2 is SVGIG (reference sequence). V lost 4 bases, J lost 0 bases, and 19 bases lay in between. The CDR3 here is CAWKCTGSGSSYNSPLHF. CDR3 DNA sequence: TGTGCCTGGAAGTGCACAGGGAGCGGAAGCTCCTATAATTCACCCCTCCACTTT.

The rearrangement uses TRBV4-1 and TRBJ1-2, with D maybe TRBD1 (6 bases). V dropped 4 bases and J dropped 4 bases, with 19 bases sitting between them. Germline CDR1 MGHRA, CDR2 YSYEKL. The CDR3 extends over 16 amino acids. The CDR3 spells CASSPGQRENFYGYTF. The CDR3 nucleotides read TGCGCCAGCAGCCCGGGACAACGGGAAAATTTCTATGGCTACACCTTC.

This clone has just a few counts. V usage is TRBV7-2 and J usage is TRBJ1-2; 9 bases agree with TRBD1. This CDR3 contains 17 residues. The junction had 13 bases not matched to a gene; V was cut back by 4 bases and J by 4 bases. The germline V gene has CDR1 SGHTA and CDR2 FQGNSA. In DNA, the CDR3 is TGTGCCAGCAGCTCAGGGACAGGGATTACTTCAGGCTATGGCTACACCTTC. It yields the protein CASSSGTGITSGYGYTF.

The chain carries TRBV4-1 and TRBJ2-5, with D possibly TRBD2 on 6 matching bases. The germline gives CDR1 MGHRA, CDR2 YSYEKL. CDR3 size: 13 residues. V was clipped by 1 base and J by 4 bases, with 7 bases between them. CDR3 residues: CASSQGTTETQYF. In DNA form, the CDR3 reads TGCGCCAGCAGCCAAGGGACTACAGAGACCCAGTACTTC.

This sequence joins TRBV4-3 and TRBJ2-7, with TRBD1 as a possible D gene (6 bases). CDR1 is LGHNA, CDR2 YSLEER, per germline. Trimming removed 0 bases from V and 1 base from J, with 13 bases in between. The CDR3 spans 16 residues. As DNA, the CDR3 is TGCGCCAGCAGCCAAGATCGAGGGACAACTTCCTACGAGCAGTACTTC. Protein: CASSQDRGTTSYEQYF.

This clone was counted between two and nine times. The chain is built from TRBV5-5 and TRBJ2-7, with a possible D match to TRBD2 (5 bases). Germline loops: CDR1 SGHKS, CDR2 YYEKEE (reference sequence). The CDR3 has 13 residues. Trimming removed 4 bases at V and 3 bases at J, with 11 bases between. The CDR3 DNA reads TGTGCCAGCAGCCAGGACTTGAACTACGAGCAGTACGTC. Translation: CASSQDLNYEQYV.

The chain has TRBV2 and TRBJ1-1; maybe TRBD1 (5 bases). V was pared by 8 bases and J by 0 bases, with 25 bases between. In germline, CDR1 is SNHLY, CDR2 FYNNEI. This CDR3 has 18 residues. The CDR3 DNA follows: TGTGCCAGCGAACGGTTTATAGGCGGACACAGCATGAACACTGAAGCTTTCTTT. It translates to CASERFIGGHSMNTEAFF.

V is TRBV6-2 or TRBV6-3 and J is TRBJ1-1; 9 nucleotides match TRBD1. Germline loops: CDR1 MNHEY, CDR2 SVGEGT. The CDR3 is 17 residues long. The trim removed 2 bases at V and 4 bases at J, leaving 11 bases unmatched. The CDR3 reads CASSYVPGQGMGTEAFF. DNA for the CDR3: TGTGCCAGCAGTTACGTCCCGGGACAGGGTATGGGCACTGAAGCTTTCTTT.

The genes are TRBV11-2 and TRBJ2-3, with TRBD2 matching over 14 bases. The CDR3 sequence is 15 residues long. The trim removed 5 bases at V and 7 bases at J, leaving 5 bases unmatched. CDR1 SGHAT and CDR2 FQNNGV come from the germline V gene. CDR3: CASSPRLAGGNTQYF. The CDR3 nucleotides read TGTGCCAGCAGCCCAAGACTAGCGGGGGGGAATACGCAGTATTTT.

The chain couples TRBV6-2 or TRBV6-3 to TRBJ1-2; 9 nucleotides match TRBD1. The V gene end was trimmed by 4 bases and the J gene end by 5 bases; junction bases not matched to a gene: 8. Germline CDR1 reads MNHEY; CDR2 reads SVGEGT. The CDR3 runs to 15 residues. CDR3 sequence reads: CASSSRTGEGYGYTF. CDR3 nucleotides: TGTGCCAGCAGTTCGCGGACAGGGGAGGGATATGGCTACACCTTC.

The chain employs TRBV2 and TRBJ1-5; D remains unclear. Germline CDR1 is SNHLY and CDR2 is FYNNEI. This CDR3 contains 14 residues. V was clipped by 1 base and J by 6 bases, with 10 bases between them. CDR3 in amino acids: CASSEGAAGQPQHF. CDR3 bases: TGTGCCAGCAGTGAAGGGGCTGCTGGTCAGCCCCAGCATTTT.

The chain recombines TRBV5-4 with TRBJ1-2; TRBD1 matches 9 bases. Losses at the gene ends were 4 bases for V and 5 bases for J; bases not matched to a gene: 12. Germline values: CDR1 SGHNT, CDR2 YYREEE (reference sequence). This CDR3 comprises 16 residues. This CDR3 is CASSPTSDRGNYGYTF. CDR3 nucleotide sequence: TGTGCCAGCAGCCCGACGTCGGACAGGGGCAATTATGGCTACACCTTC.

The chain combines TRBV12-3 or TRBV12-4 with TRBJ1-1; weak D call: TRBD1 (5 bases). V dropped 5 bases and J dropped 1 base, with 8 bases sitting between them. The CDR3 spans 13 residues. Here the CDR3 reads CASSQDRNTEAFF. The CDR3 DNA reads as TGTGCCAGCAGTCAAGACAGGAACACTGAAGCTTTCTTT.

The J gene is TRBJ2-5, the V gene TRBV27; maybe TRBD2 (5 bases). The germline V and J ends were trimmed by 5 bases and 5 bases, with 15 bases remaining between them. CDR1 and CDR2 (germline): MNHEY, SMNVEV (reference sequence). The length of the CDR3 is 14 residues. The CDR3 loop reads CASSDLANFETQYF. The CDR3 DNA sequence: TGTGCCAGCAGTGATCTAGCAAATTTTGAGACCCAGTACTTC.

CDR3 DNA sequence: TGTGCCAGTAGTACTTGGGGGGGCGAGCAGTACTTC. Encoded protein: CASSTWGGEQYF. This chain connects TRBV19 to TRBJ2-7; TRBD2 aligns across 7 bases. The V gene end was trimmed by 4 bases and the J gene end by 6 bases; junction bases not matched to a gene: 3. This CDR3 spans 12 amino acids. Germline CDR1 reads LNHDA; CDR2 reads SQIVND (reference sequence).

The rearrangement joins TRBV19 to TRBJ2-5; TRBD2 aligns across 7 bases. V lost 2 bases to trimming and J lost 0 bases; unmatched junction nucleotides: 3. CDR1 is LNHDA, CDR2 SQIVND, per germline (reference sequence). The CDR3 has 15 residues. CDR3 region: CASSISLADQETQYF. CDR3 sequence (DNA): TGTGCCAGTAGTATATCGCTAGCGGACCAAGAGACCCAGTACTTC. The whole variable domain, filled in from reference TRBV19 and TRBJ2-5, reads DGGITQSPKYLFRKEGQNVTLSCEQNLNHDAMYWYRQDPGQGLRLIYYSQIVNDFQKGDIAEGYSVSREKKESFPLTVTSAQKNPTAFYLCASSISLADQETQYFGPGTRLLVL.

This clone was found once. The chain employs TRBV25-1 and TRBJ1-6; tentatively, D is TRBD1 (5 bases). V gave up 6 bases and J gave up 4 bases, with 13 bases separating them. The CDR3 has 15 amino acids. CDR1 MGHDK and CDR2 SYGVNS come from the germline V gene. The DNA of the CDR3 is TGTGCCAGCAGCCCCACAGGTTATTATAATTCACCCCTCCACTTT. Amino acids: CASSPTGYYNSPLHF.

The chain recombines TRBV7-3 with TRBJ2-3; 7 bases line up with TRBD1. The V and J ends lost 4 bases and 7 bases, in that order; junction bases with no gene match: 14. The length of the CDR3 is 16 residues. Germline V gene lookup returns CDR1 SGHTA and CDR2 FQGTGA. CDR3 protein: CASSSAGTVGPNTQYF. In DNA, the CDR3 is TGTGCCAGCAGCTCCGCCGGGACAGTGGGCCCCAATACGCAGTATTTT.

The genes are TRBV6-2 or TRBV6-3 and TRBJ1-2, with 9 bases identical to TRBD1. Trimming at V came to 5 bases and at J to 8 bases, leaving 12 bases not matched to a gene. Germline values: CDR1 MNHEY, CDR2 SVGEGT. The CDR3 has 15 amino acids. The CDR3 loop reads CASSPRDREVVGYTF. In DNA form, the CDR3 reads TGTGCCAGCAGTCCCCGGGACAGGGAAGTCGTAGGCTACACCTTC.

The rearrangement links TRBV15 to TRBJ2-6; no clear D. This CDR3 spans 13 amino acids. The V and J ends lost 9 bases and 4 bases respectively, with 10 bases between them. Per the germline V gene, CDR1 is LNHNV and CDR2 is YYDKDF (reference sequence). DNA for the CDR3: TGTGCCACTACTGAGAGGGGGGCCAACGTCCTGACTTTC. Its protein product is CATTERGANVLTF. The variable domain in full, with the rest retrieved from reference TRBV15 and TRBJ2-6, is DAMVIQNPRYQVTQFGKPVTLSCSQTLNHNVMYWYQQKSSQAPKLLFHYYDKDFNNEADTPDNFQSRRPNTSFCFLDIRSPGLGDTAMYLCATTERGANVLTFGAGSRLTVL.

The CDR3, as DNA: TGTGCCAGTAGTCCCCTTAGGGGGCCCCAGCATTTT. Protein product: CASSPLRGPQHF. The rearrangement joins TRBV19 to TRBJ1-5; the D gene is possibly TRBD1 (5 bases). Germline V gene lookup returns CDR1 LNHDA and CDR2 SQIVND (reference sequence). There are 12 residues in the CDR3. V shed 5 bases and J shed 9 bases, with 11 bases lying between them.

The chain couples TRBV6-2 or TRBV6-3 to TRBJ1-5; D ambiguous. CDR1 is MNHEY and CDR2 is SVGEGT in the germline V gene. Trimming shortened V by 6 bases and J by 4 bases, and 7 bases separated the two germline ends. The CDR3 has 12 residues. CDR3 protein: CASSGPNQPQHF. Here the CDR3 DNA reads TGTGCCAGCAGCGGCCCGAATCAGCCCCAGCATTTT.

This clone was detected only a few times. The J gene is TRBJ1-1, the V gene TRBV6-2 or TRBV6-3; D is unclear. Trimming took off 4 bases at V and 1 base at J, with 7 bases between the two ends. The CDR3 runs 13 residues. Germline V gene data show CDR1 as MNHEY and CDR2 as SVGEGT. The CDR3 spells CASSLSENTEAFF. The CDR3 region has the DNA TGTGCCAGCAGTTTATCAGAGAACACTGAAGCTTTCTTT.

The V gene is TRBV27, the J gene TRBJ2-2; 9 bases align to TRBD2. This CDR3 contains 18 residues. CDR1 and CDR2 (germline): MNHEY, SMNVEV (reference sequence). J was trimmed by 2 bases and V by 6 bases; bases with no gene match: 13. This CDR3 reads CASSRTPPSGTNTGELFF. The CDR3 DNA follows: TGTGCCAGCAGCCGTACGCCCCCTAGCGGGACAAACACCGGGGAGCTGTTTTTT.

The rearrangement uses TRBV19 and TRBJ1-1; D may be TRBD1 (5 bases). The CDR3 totals 15 residues. The germline CDR1 and CDR2 sequences are LNHDA and SQIVND (reference sequence). V lost 5 bases and J 0 bases, leaving 13 bases between the germline ends. The CDR3 loop reads CASSWWGGMNTEAFF. CDR3 DNA sequence: TGTGCCAGTAGTTGGTGGGGCGGGATGAACACTGAAGCTTTCTTT.

This clone was observed once. The chain recombines TRBV10-3 with TRBJ2-1; D is undetermined. V was trimmed by 4 bases and J by 0 bases, leaving 13 bases between them. Germline loops: CDR1 ENHRY, CDR2 SYGVKD. The CDR3 has 16 residues. CDR3 residues: CAISGSDSSSYNEQFF. The CDR3 DNA reads TGTGCCATCAGTGGATCCGACTCGAGCTCCTACAATGAGCAGTTCTTC.

V usage is TRBV9 and J usage is TRBJ2-1, with 8 bases aligning to TRBD2. The CDR3 totals 16 residues. The V gene's germline CDR1 is SGDLS and CDR2 YYNGEE. J lost 6 bases, V lost 0 bases, and 8 bases had no gene match. CDR3 sequence: CASSVAGGGLRNEQFF. The CDR3 nucleotides read TGTGCCAGCAGCGTAGCTGGCGGGGGGCTCCGCAATGAGCAGTTCTTC. The full variable domain, its missing parts supplied by reference TRBV9 and TRBJ2-1, is DSGVTQTPKHLITATGQRVTLRCSPRSGDLSVYWYQQSLDQGLQFLIQYYNGEERAKGNILERFSAQQFPDLHSELNLSSLELGDSALYFCASSVAGGGLRNEQFFGPGTRLTVL.

V usage is TRBV4-3 and J usage is TRBJ1-2; 11 bases fit TRBD1. The germline gives CDR1 LGHNA, CDR2 YSLEER. This CDR3 has 19 amino acids. V was clipped by 1 base and J by 1 base; unmatched bases: 11. The CDR3 nucleotides are TGCGCCAGCAGCCAAGCCTTGGGGACAGGGGGGGTAGTTAACTATGGCTACACCTTC. It codes for CASSQALGTGGVVNYGYTF.

The chain has TRBV18 and TRBJ2-2; D remains unclear. V gave up 3 bases and J gave up 0 bases, with 5 bases separating them. Germline CDR1 reads KGHSH; CDR2 reads LQKENI. CDR3 length equals 14 residues. The CDR3 bases are TGTGCCAGCTCACCTCTAGCGAACACCGGGGAGCTGTTTTTT. It codes for CASSPLANTGELFF.